This TCR beta chain was obtained from a study of T cell responses to AZD1222 COVID-19 vaccine. Study outcomes and limitations: Donors in the cohort were predominantly white British and more often female, and clonal diversity was possibly underestimated. In the spike-specific TCR repertoire, nearly half reportedly target unmutated variant regions. Just 5 or 6 AZD1222 recipients tested seropositive at baseline. Repertoires were collected only later (after the peak T cell response had occurred).

Only in-frame clones appear in the TCRdb table, and some are missing; sequencing was by immunoSEQ multiplex PCR. Among around 150,000 clones listed, around 90% were seen once. In regard to this clone: Antigen specificity is unknown.

The germline V and J ends were trimmed by 6 bases and 1 base, with 7 bases remaining between them. The length of the CDR3 is 13 residues. Germline lookup yields CDR1 SNHLY and CDR2 FYNNEI. The chain recombines TRBV2 with TRBJ1-5; D call uncertain. This receptor was taken from an adult who received the AZD1222 COVID-19 vaccine. Sequencing was performed on peripheral blood, taken 28 days after the second AZD1222 dose. The CDR3 region is CASSPDSNQPQHF. DNA for the CDR3: TGTGCCAGCAGCCCGGACAGCAATCAGCCCCAGCATTTT.